This T cell receptor (beta chain) stems from a study of OX40 agonist ivuxolimab in advanced cancers. Study details: Males comprised 82.7% of the group, whose mean age was approximately 62 years (range roughly 23 to 90). Broader study findings: Clonal expansion was seen in CD4+ and CD8+ blood T cells by week 6 at 0.1 to 3.0 mg/kg. With doses of 0.1-3.0 mg/kg, partial responders showed among the lowest clonal expansion.

Assay used: immunoSEQ multiplex PCR; TCRdb lists only in-frame clones, some missing. This sample has around 40,000 clones; 70% to 85% occur once, and the top ten carry 18%. This clone has only one observation. Its antigen is as yet unknown. Autoimmune disease history or systemic immunosuppression excluded patients. The sample consisted of CD4+ or CD8+ T cells sorted from blood, taken in a trial of the OX40 agonist ivuxolimab. The receptor was derived from an adult with an advanced solid tumor such as melanoma, head and neck, liver or kidney cancer.

Here the CDR3 DNA reads TGTGCCAGTAGTAAACGGACAGGGCTCTACGAGCAGTACTTC. It encodes CASSKRTGLYEQYF. The chain combines TRBV19 with TRBJ2-7; 8 bases line up with TRBD1. Germline V gene lookup returns CDR1 LNHDA and CDR2 SQIVND (reference sequence). The CDR3 contains 14 residues. V trimming: 4 bases; J trimming: 3 bases; junction bases outside the gene matches: 5. Full variable domain (remainder filled in from reference TRBV19 and TRBJ2-7): DGGITQSPKYLFRKEGQNVTLSCEQNLNHDAMYWYRQDPGQGLRLIYYSQIVNDFQKGDIAEGYSVSREKKESFPLTVTSAQKNPTAFYLCASSKRTGLYEQYFGPGTRLTVT.